This T cell receptor (beta chain) was found in a study of T cell changes during pregnancy in multiple sclerosis. Generated by immunoSEQ multiplex PCR, the TCRdb table keeps only in-frame clones and is missing some. Here the sample spans around 68,000 clones, around 90% being singletons. CDR1 and CDR2 (germline): SGHTA, FQGNSA. The CDR3 contains 14 residues. Trimming stripped 5 bases from V and 6 bases from J, with 13 bases between. This clone was seen just once. This TCR was sampled from a female donor with multiple sclerosis, enrolled in a pregnancy study. This chain uses TRBV7-2 with TRBJ2-2; no clear D gene. Sequencing was performed on CD4+ T cells from peripheral blood mononuclear cells, taken before pregnancy. The CDR3 sequence: CASSRDSSSGELFF. The CDR3 coding sequence is TGTGCCAGCAGCCGAGATAGTTCTTCCGGGGAGCTGTTTTTT.